The 21 T cell receptor beta chains reported below all come from one sample, sequenced in a study of CXCR3-negative and CXCR3-positive naive CD8 T cells. UMI labels and 5' RACE were used to prepare the TRB cDNA libraries. TCRdb reprocessed the 5' RACE reads, with one entry per CDR3 protein and no DNA. The sample totals 30,000 to 40,000 distinct CDR3 sequences. The source material was memory CD8+ T cells from blood. These receptors were obtained from a human donor in good health. Some clones in this sample may be carry-over from other donors' samples.

The CDR3: CSVEGRAGSSYEQYF. The chain recombines TRBV29-1 with TRBJ2-7; the D call from TCRdb, TRBD1, cannot be confirmed without DNA. The CDR3 is 15 residues long. Germline loops: CDR1 SQVTM, CDR2 ANQGSEA.

This chain uses TRBV29-1 with TRBJ2-1; there is no DNA to check the TCRdb D call of TRBD1. Germline V lookup: CDR1 SQVTM, CDR2 ANQGSEA. The CDR3 runs 15 residues. The CDR3 sequence: CSVAGTVVSYNEQFF.

V and J are TRBV6-5 and TRBJ2-5; TCRdb names TRBD2, which stays unverified in the absence of DNA. CDR3 length: 21 amino acids. Germline CDR1 and CDR2: MNHEY and SVGAGI. The CDR3 protein is CASSYWGSGGARVRDLETQYF.

The chain employs TRBV15 and TRBJ1-2; TCRdb designates TRBD1, a call that cannot be tested without DNA. CDR1 LNHNV and CDR2 YYDKDF come from the germline V gene (reference sequence). The CDR3 contains 14 residues. CDR3 loop: CATSRVGGGDGYTF. Supplemented by reference TRBV15 and TRBJ1-2, the full variable domain reads DAMVIQNPRYQVTQFGKPVTLSCSQTLNHNVMYWYQQKSSQAPKLLFHYYDKDFNNEADTPDNFQSRRPNTSFCFLDIRSPGLGDTAMYLCATSRVGGGDGYTFGSGTRLTVV.

The chain carries TRBV27 and TRBJ2-1; absent DNA, TCRdb's TRBD1 call cannot be checked. CDR3 length equals 17 residues. Germline CDR1 and CDR2: MNHEY and SMNVEV (reference sequence). CDR3 region: CASSFLLLSGGANEQFF.

The V gene is TRBV4-2, the J gene TRBJ2-1; as DNA is missing, the TRBD2 call by TCRdb cannot be tested. CDR3 length: 19 amino acids. In germline, CDR1 is LGHNA, CDR2 YNFKEQ. The CDR3 protein is CASSRPLMTSGETVNEQFF.

The chain joins TRBV4-2 to TRBJ2-7; the TCRdb D gene call, TRBD1, has no DNA to confirm it. Germline assignment: CDR1 LGHNA and CDR2 YNFKEQ. CDR3 length: 15 amino acids. CDR3 protein: CASSQKEGESYEQYF.

The chain employs TRBV24-1 and TRBJ2-1; the D call from TCRdb, TRBD1, cannot be confirmed without DNA. Germline V lookup: CDR1 KGHDR, CDR2 SFDVKD. CDR3 length: 16 amino acids. CDR3 region: CATSDGGSRSYNEQFF.

V gene TRBV15 combines with J gene TRBJ2-1; TCRdb gives TRBD2 as the D gene, but with no DNA this cannot be confirmed. CDR3 length: 16 amino acids. The germline CDR1 and CDR2 sequences are LNHNV and YYDKDF (reference sequence). The CDR3 protein is CATSRYSGGDYNEQFF.

The CDR3 here is CASSDDKNTGELFF. The rearrangement uses TRBV7-3 and TRBJ2-2. The CDR3 spans 14 residues. Germline CDR1 SGHTA, CDR2 FQGTGA.

The chain joins TRBV5-5 to TRBJ2-3; the D gene TCRdb calls, TRBD1, cannot be checked with no DNA. The CDR3 consists of 18 residues. CDR1 and CDR2 (germline): SGHKS, YYEKEE (reference sequence). CDR3 protein: CASRDPWQRGRKPDTQYF.

The chain joins TRBV7-3 to TRBJ1-1. Germline loops: CDR1 SGHTA, CDR2 FQGTGA. The CDR3 extends over 18 amino acids. The CDR3 protein is CASSLIGGQALRNTEAFF.

The chain uses TRBV2 and TRBJ1-4. CDR1 and CDR2 (germline): SNHLY, FYNNEI. This CDR3 has 13 amino acids. This CDR3 reads CASSLHEDEKLFF.

V is TRBV12-3 or TRBV12-4 and J is TRBJ2-7; lacking DNA, the TRBD1 call made by TCRdb goes unchecked. CDR3 length: 14 residues. The CDR3 protein is CASSLRGLAYEQYF.

The chain links TRBV29-1 to TRBJ2-1. The CDR3 spans 14 residues. Germline loops: CDR1 SQVTM, CDR2 ANQGSEA. The CDR3 spells CSVEDRSSYNEQFF.

CDR3 sequence reads: CASSSVFGQGHETQYF. The chain has TRBV7-6 and TRBJ2-5; TCRdb selects TRBD1, and the lack of DNA leaves this call unchecked. Germline loops: CDR1 SGHVS, CDR2 FNYEAQ. The length of the CDR3 is 16 residues.

The chain is built from TRBV7-9 and TRBJ2-7. This CDR3 is 15 amino acids long. The germline gives CDR1 SEHNR, CDR2 FQNEAQ (reference sequence). The CDR3 is CASSLGDAYSYEQYF.

The chain links TRBV6-1 to TRBJ2-2; there is no DNA to check the TCRdb D call of TRBD1. This CDR3 is built from 15 residues. In germline, CDR1 is MNHNS, CDR2 SASEGT. CDR3 sequence reads: CASSEGGASSGELFF.

The rearrangement uses TRBV7-8 and TRBJ2-7; TCRdb selects TRBD1, and the lack of DNA leaves this call unchecked. The CDR3 totals 15 residues. Germline V lookup: CDR1 SGHVS, CDR2 FQNEAQ. The chain's CDR3 is CASSLVGTGRYEQYF. Looking up the rest from reference TRBV7-8 and TRBJ2-7 gives the full variable domain: GAGVSQSPRYKVAKRGQDVALRCDPISGHVSLFWYQQALGQGPEFLTYFQNEAQLDKSGLPSDRFFAERPEGSVSTLKIQRTQQEDSAVYLCASSLVGTGRYEQYFGPGTRLTVT.

The chain employs TRBV28 and TRBJ2-5; TCRdb reports TRBD2, a call that lacks DNA to check it against. The CDR3 covers 16 residues. CDR1 MDHEN and CDR2 SYDVKM come from the germline V gene. The CDR3 loop is CASRRTSGGAAETQYF.

The V gene is TRBV5-1, the J gene TRBJ2-1. CDR1 SGHRS and CDR2 YFSETQ come from the germline V gene. There are 11 residues in the CDR3. CDR3 sequence: CASSLLGEQFF.